This entry concerns a single T cell receptor beta chain. This specimen comes from a study of blood T cell repertoires in COVID-19. About the study: The United States, Italy and Spain supplied acute and convalescent COVID-19 samples. PBMCs, B-cell-depleted T cells, or T cells provided the cDNA or gDNA that made up the material.

CDR1 and CDR2 (germline): SGHTA, FQGNSA. The V end lost 1 base, the J end lost 8 bases, and 14 bases lay between the germline ends. The CDR3 consists of 14 residues. Original methodology: Amplification of reference gene primers provided the estimated nucleated cell counts. Sequencing was performed with immunoSEQ multiplex PCR; in TCRdb, only in-frame clones are kept and a portion is missing. That table gives V, J and clone size, and the DNA gave D and trimming. The sample has approximately 150,000 clones, more than 75% seen once; the top ten hold approximately 1%. The source is a middle-aged man with acute or convalescent COVID-19. This chain uses TRBV7-2 with TRBJ1-1, with D perhaps matching TRBD1 (5 bases). The material sequenced was peripheral blood. The CDR3 region is CASSLGYLGGEAFF. The CDR3, as DNA: TGTGCCAGCAGCTTAGGGTACCTGGGGGGAGAAGCTTTCTTT.